This TCR beta chain was found in a study of cytomegalovirus exposure and HLA in healthy donors. TCRdb's table, derived via immunoSEQ multiplex PCR, lists solely in-frame clones and lacks some. The data contain about 54,000 clones, over 85% of them singletons. This clone has only one observation. Its target is not known. The germline CDR1 and CDR2 sequences are MNHNS and SASEGT. The length of the CDR3 is 14 residues. The trim removed 11 bases at V and 2 bases at J, leaving 10 bases unmatched. Study-level findings and limits: The classifier, whose performance was assessed in both the original and validation cohorts, reportedly diagnosed cytomegalovirus status with high specificity and sensitivity. Across donors, most TCRs were seen rarely, yet some public ones were widespread. TCR clusters originating in the first cohort tended to co-occur in the 100 to 150 validation repertoires, according to a later analysis.

The chain carries TRBV6-1 and TRBJ2-7; 9 bases agree with TRBD1. Source material: PBMCs. The receptor was derived from a woman between 18 and 30 years old in good health and CMV-seropositive. In nucleotides, the CDR3 is TGTGCCGGCCGGGCGACAGGGGGGCCCTACGAGCAGTACTTC. This codes for CAGRATGGPYEQYF.